Following are 18 T cell receptor beta chains from one sample sequenced in a study of regulatory T cells in long-lasting Graves disease. Time point specified: newly diagnosed GD, antithyroid drugs for less than 3 months. Extracted PBMC RNA gave rise to the TCR library. Investigators prepared the TCR beta libraries by applying iRepertoire HTBI primers and Arm-PCR of CDR3 regions. TCRdb reanalysed the multiplex PCR reads using MiXCR and keeps one entry per CDR3 protein. Counted here are some 340,000 distinct CDR3 sequences, roughly 10% occurring once; the ten biggest clones make up under 20%. A further study also used this sample, focusing on T cells in Graves' hyperthyroidism and ophthalmopathy.

This material consisted of peripheral blood mononuclear cells (PBMCs), taken at new diagnosis, from a patient treated with antithyroid drugs. Receptors were obtained from a woman under 30 with Graves disease.

The rearrangement links TRBV4-1 to TRBJ1-2; D possibly corresponds to TRBD1 (6 bases). The CDR3 is made up of 14 amino acids. From germline, CDR1 is MGHRA and CDR2 YSYEKL. V was pared by 0 bases and J by 8 bases, with 13 bases between. The CDR3 sequence: CASSQDGRGNGYTF. The CDR3 nucleotides are TGCGCCAGCAGCCAAGACGGCAGGGGTAACGGCTACACCTTC.

The sample holds many counts of this clonotype. The chain recombines TRBV29-1 with TRBJ2-1; the D gene is possibly TRBD2 (6 bases). Trimming cost V 3 bases and J 0 bases, with 24 bases left between them. Germline CDR1 reads SQVTM; CDR2 reads ANQGSEA. The CDR3 has 19 residues. The CDR3 sequence is CSVEGGSPGYFSSYNEQFF. Written as DNA, the CDR3 is TGCAGCGTTGAGGGGGGATCACCCGGGTACTTCAGCTCCTACAATGAGCAGTTCTTC.

The chain uses TRBV28 and TRBJ1-2; D ambiguous. Germline loops: CDR1 MDHEN, CDR2 SYDVKM. The CDR3 consists of 15 residues. Trimming cost V 5 bases and J 0 bases, with 13 bases left between them. The CDR3 reads CASSPLVGSNYGYTF. The DNA of the CDR3 is TGTGCCAGCAGTCCGCTGGTGGGCTCTAACTATGGCTACACCTTC.

This clonotype appeared a few times. The V and J genes are TRBV12-3 or TRBV12-4 and TRBJ1-1; TRBD1 might be the D (5 bases). CDR3 length: 14 amino acids. Trimming took off 7 bases at V and 5 bases at J, with 17 bases between the two ends. CDR3 amino acids: CASTLGGGLTEAFF. The CDR3 DNA sequence: TGTGCCAGCACTTTGGGGGGTGGGTTAACTGAAGCTTTCTTT.

This clonotype was counted many times. A read error may produce the germline difference seen at one junction end. The rearrangement uses TRBV12-3 or TRBV12-4 and TRBJ1-2; D is uncertain. CDR3 length equals 13 residues. For the CDR3, the DNA is TGTGCCAGCAGTCTAGCGGGGAGAGGTGGCTACACCTTC. Amino acids: CASSLAGRGGYTF.

The genes are TRBV6-2 or TRBV6-3 and TRBJ1-1; 8 bases map to TRBD1. Trimming took 2 bases from V and 5 from J; bases not matched to a gene: 7. The CDR3 has 15 residues. The germline V gene encodes CDR1 MNHEY and CDR2 SVGEGT. CDR3 nucleotides: TGTGCCAGCAGTTACCCCTCGACAGGGGCAACTGAAGCTTTCTTT. Protein product: CASSYPSTGATEAFF.

This clonotype was observed a few times. This chain joins TRBV30 and TRBJ2-1; D possibly corresponds to TRBD2 (6 bases). Germline assignment: CDR1 GTSNPN and CDR2 SVGIG (reference sequence). The CDR3 runs 16 residues. V lost 4 bases, J lost 0 bases, and 16 bases lay in between. CDR3 bases: TGTGCCTGGACGAGGCGGGGTCAGCCCTCCTACAATGAGCAGTTCTTC. As protein: CAWTRRGQPSYNEQFF.

This clonotype was seen many times. The rearrangement links TRBV13 to TRBJ1-1; D remains unclear. Germline V gene lookup returns CDR1 PRHDT and CDR2 FYEKMQ (reference sequence). The CDR3 consists of 13 residues. V lost 3 bases, J lost 1 base, and 6 bases lay in between. CDR3 in DNA: TGTGCCAGCAGCTTCCGACAGAACACTGAAGCTTTCTTT. Its protein product is CASSFRQNTEAFF.

This clonotype has just a few counts. The chain uses TRBV19 and TRBJ1-5; 7 bases map to TRBD1. Germline trimming cut 5 bases from V and 9 bases from J; bases unmatched to any gene: 13. Germline V gene data show CDR1 as LNHDA and CDR2 as SQIVND (reference sequence). The CDR3 length is 15 residues. Here the CDR3 DNA reads TGTGCCAGTAGTCCGGAGGGACAGAGTCGGTCGCCCCAGCATTTT. Its protein product is CASSPEGQSRSPQHF.

This clonotype has ten or more counts. The chain recombines TRBV24-1 with TRBJ1-1; D is ambiguous. This CDR3 region has 13 residues. The V gene's germline CDR1 is KGHDR and CDR2 SFDVKD. The V gene lost 4 bases and the J gene lost 6 bases, with 11 bases spanning the gap. The CDR3 nucleotides read TGTGCCACCAGTGACCGTAGTTGGTCTGAAGCTTTCTTT. Residues: CATSDRSWSEAFF.

This rearrangement joins TRBV7-2 to TRBJ1-2, with 7 bases fitting TRBD1. The CDR3 has 15 amino acids. Germline assignment: CDR1 SGHTA and CDR2 FQGNSA. V shed 1 base, J shed 4 bases, and the junction held 6 bases outside the gene matches. The CDR3 region is CASSLEGQALYGYTF. CDR3 nucleotides: TGTGCCAGCAGCTTAGAAGGACAGGCACTCTATGGCTACACCTTC.

This clonotype was counted many times. The chain carries TRBV20-1 and TRBJ1-1, with D possibly TRBD1 on 5 matching bases. This CDR3 comprises 15 residues. In germline, CDR1 is DFQATT, CDR2 SNEGSKA (reference sequence). V was pared by 0 bases and J by 0 bases, with 11 bases between. CDR3 in DNA: TGCAGTGCTAGAGACCCGACAGCGATGAACACTGAAGCTTTCTTT. Translating it yields CSARDPTAMNTEAFF.

Comment on this clonotype: One end of the junction varies from germline; a read error may be responsible. The chain combines TRBV10-3 with TRBJ2-1; TRBD2 matches 11 bases. The CDR3 sequence is 20 residues long. The germline gives CDR1 ENHRY, CDR2 SYGVKD. CDR3 in DNA: TGTGCCATCAGTGAGTCTGTTTTGGGGACTAGCGGTACCAATTACAGTGAGCAGTTCTTC. Translating it yields CAISESVLGTSGTNYSEQFF.

This clonotype has ten or more counts. This chain links TRBV13 with TRBJ2-1, with 12 bases matching TRBD2. CDR3 length equals 16 residues. The germline V gene encodes CDR1 PRHDT and CDR2 FYEKMQ (reference sequence). The ends lost 5 bases at V and 0 bases at J; junction bases unmatched: 2. CDR3 loop: CASSAGLAGSYNEQFF. The DNA for the CDR3 is TGTGCCAGCAGCGCGGGACTAGCGGGCTCCTACAATGAGCAGTTCTTC.

This clonotype was seen at least ten times. The chain carries TRBV27 and TRBJ2-5; D may be TRBD2 (6 bases). This CDR3 is built from 13 residues. Per the germline V gene, CDR1 is MNHEY and CDR2 is SMNVEV (reference sequence). The V end lost 6 bases, the J end lost 3 bases, and 11 bases lay between the germline ends. This CDR3 is CASRKAGKETQYF. The CDR3 DNA is TGTGCCAGCAGGAAGGCGGGGAAAGAGACCCAGTACTTC.

This clonotype showed up just a few times. The chain carries TRBV6-2 or TRBV6-3 and TRBJ2-7; D is perhaps TRBD2 (6 bases). Deletions cut 6 bases from V and 2 bases from J, with 17 bases between. Per the germline V gene, CDR1 is MNHEY and CDR2 is SVGEGT. The CDR3 totals 15 residues. CDR3 nucleotide sequence: TGTGCCAGCAGCCCACCCGGGAGAGAGACCTACGAGCAGTACTTC. Amino acid sequence: CASSPPGRETYEQYF.

This clonotype showed up many times. The V call is TRBV2, the J call TRBJ1-5, with D perhaps TRBD1 (5 bases). V was trimmed by 3 bases and J by 0 bases, leaving 15 bases between them. Germline-derived CDR1 and CDR2 are SNHLY and FYNNEI. The CDR3 covers 17 residues. As DNA, the CDR3 is TGTGCCAGCAGTGACTGGACGACAGAAAATAGCAATCAGCCCCAGCATTTT. It encodes CASSDWTTENSNQPQHF.

This clonotype appeared a few times. As DNA, the CDR3 is TGTGCCAGCAGCCAAGTAGGTTCGGCTTATAATTCACCCCTCCACTTT. It codes for CASSQVGSAYNSPLHF. The chain is built from TRBV3-1 and TRBJ1-6; D remains ambiguous. The ends were cut back, 1 base at V and 4 bases at J, with 11 bases in the middle. Germline loops: CDR1 LGHDT, CDR2 YNNKEL (reference sequence). The CDR3 loop spans 16 amino acids.